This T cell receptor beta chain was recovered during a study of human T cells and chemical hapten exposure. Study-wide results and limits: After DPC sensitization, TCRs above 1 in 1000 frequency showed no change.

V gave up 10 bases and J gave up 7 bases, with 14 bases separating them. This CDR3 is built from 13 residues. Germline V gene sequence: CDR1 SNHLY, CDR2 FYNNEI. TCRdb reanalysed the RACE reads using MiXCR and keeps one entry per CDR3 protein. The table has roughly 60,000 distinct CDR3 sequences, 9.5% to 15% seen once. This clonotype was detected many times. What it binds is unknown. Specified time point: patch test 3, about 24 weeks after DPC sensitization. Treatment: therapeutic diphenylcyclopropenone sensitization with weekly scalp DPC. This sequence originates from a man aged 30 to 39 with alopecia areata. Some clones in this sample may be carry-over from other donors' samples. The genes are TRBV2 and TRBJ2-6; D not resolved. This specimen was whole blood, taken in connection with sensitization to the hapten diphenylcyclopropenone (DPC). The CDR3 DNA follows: TGTGCCATACGGGCTCGAAAAGCCAACGTCCTGACTTTC. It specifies CAIRARKANVLTF.